Below are 17 T cell receptor beta chains sequenced from a single sample in a study of cytomegalovirus exposure and HLA in healthy donors. The PCR made use of 60 Vbeta and 13 Jbeta primers. Only in-frame clones appear in the TCRdb table, and some are missing; sequencing was by immunoSEQ multiplex PCR. Among hundreds of thousands of clones listed, roughly 80% were seen once. Sequencing input: PBMCs. The receptors originated from a man between 25 and 39 years old in good health and CMV-seronegative.

V is TRBV4-1 and J is TRBJ2-2, with D tentatively TRBD1 (5 bases). Trimming removed 2 bases at V and 5 bases at J, with 18 bases between. The CDR3 spans 17 residues. CDR1 is MGHRA, CDR2 YSYEKL, per germline. The CDR3 loop is CASSQRSLPKGTGELFF. The CDR3 DNA is TGCGCCAGCAGCCAACGGAGCCTTCCCAAGGGGACCGGGGAGCTGTTTTTT.

V is TRBV18 and J is TRBJ2-2; 15 bases are a match to TRBD2. The length of the CDR3 is 20 residues. V lost 3 bases to trimming and J lost 4 bases; unmatched junction nucleotides: 12. Germline V lookup: CDR1 KGHSH, CDR2 LQKENI. The CDR3 nucleotides read TGTGCCAGCTCACCTCAACGGACTAGCGGGGGGGCGAGACTCACCGGGGAGCTGTTTTTT. Its translation is CASSPQRTSGGARLTGELFF. The whole variable domain, filled in from reference TRBV18 and TRBJ2-2, reads NAGVMQNPRHLVRRRGQEARLRCSPMKGHSHVYWYRQLPEEGLKFMVYLQKENIIDESGMPKERFSAEFPKEGPSILRIQQVVRGDSAAYFCASSPQRTSGGARLTGELFFGEGSRLTVL.

The rearrangement joins TRBV5-4 to TRBJ2-5; tentatively, D is TRBD1 (6 bases). The germline gives CDR1 SGHNT, CDR2 YYREEE (reference sequence). The CDR3 sequence is 15 residues long. V lost 3 bases and J 0 bases, leaving 12 bases between the germline ends. The CDR3 region is CASSWDGQYQETQYF. DNA of the CDR3: TGTGCCAGCAGCTGGGACGGACAGTACCAAGAGACCCAGTACTTC.

The rearrangement joins TRBV4-2 to TRBJ2-3; 16 nucleotides match TRBD2. V shed 4 bases and J 5 bases; nucleotides not matched to a gene: 6. The CDR3 is 17 residues long. Germline assignment: CDR1 LGHNA and CDR2 YNFKEQ. The CDR3 sequence: CASSPGTSGGAGDTQYF. For the CDR3, the DNA is TGTGCCAGCAGCCCGGGGACTAGCGGGGGGGCAGGAGATACGCAGTATTTT.

J is TRBJ2-7 and V is TRBV9, with 12 bases identical to TRBD1. The CDR3 spans 17 residues. CDR1 is SGDLS and CDR2 is YYNGEE in the germline V gene. Trimming cost V 3 bases and J 2 bases; bases outside gene matches: 9. CDR3: CASSATGTGGAPYEQYF. CDR3 coding DNA: TGTGCCAGCAGCGCCACCGGGACAGGGGGCGCCCCCTACGAGCAGTACTTC.

The chain has TRBV5-1 and TRBJ1-2; 9 bases agree with TRBD1. The trim removed 3 bases at V and 5 bases at J, leaving 8 bases unmatched. Germline V gene sequence: CDR1 SGHRS, CDR2 YFSETQ. The CDR3 covers 15 residues. The CDR3 DNA reads as TGCGCCAGCAGCTGGGACAGGGCCGTGGGATATGGCTACACCTTC. The encoded protein is CASSWDRAVGYGYTF.

To note about this clone: The junction and the germline gene differ at one end; a read error may be behind it. The V and J genes are TRBV11-2 and TRBJ2-6; the D gene is possibly TRBD2 (6 bases). The germline V gene encodes CDR1 SGHAT and CDR2 FQNNGV. The CDR3 has 17 residues. The CDR3 DNA reads TGTGCCAGCAGCTTAAATCCTGGGGGGTCTGGGGCCAGCGTCCTGACTTTC. As protein: CASSLNPGGSGASVLTF.

The rearrangement joins TRBV27 to TRBJ2-1; 7 bases match TRBD1. The germline V gene encodes CDR1 MNHEY and CDR2 SMNVEV (reference sequence). The CDR3 sequence is 14 residues long. J was trimmed by 4 bases and V by 7 bases; bases with no gene match: 7. The CDR3: CASTGPTGYNEQFF. CDR3 coding DNA: TGTGCCAGCACCGGGCCGACAGGGTACAATGAGCAGTTCTTC.

CDR3 sequence (DNA): TGTGCCAGCAGTTCGCTAGTCGAGCAGTACTTC. Amino acids: CASSSLVEQYF. V is TRBV6-5 and J is TRBJ2-7; D unresolved. The V end lost 4 bases, the J end lost 6 bases, and 7 bases lay between the germline ends. Germline V gene sequence: CDR1 MNHEY, CDR2 SVGAGI. The CDR3 spans 11 residues.

CDR3 bases: TGTGCCAGCAGTGTAGAACAGATCTATGGCTACACCTTC. Amino acid sequence: CASSVEQIYGYTF. V and J are TRBV6-1 and TRBJ1-2; D unclear. V lost 4 bases, J lost 4 bases, and 10 bases lay in between. The germline V gene encodes CDR1 MNHNS and CDR2 SASEGT. The CDR3 is 13 amino acids.

The rearrangement links TRBV2 to TRBJ2-2; D might be TRBD2 (6 bases). V gave up 7 bases and J gave up 3 bases, with 15 bases separating them. The CDR3 extends over 15 amino acids. The V gene's germline CDR1 is SNHLY and CDR2 FYNNEI. The CDR3 nucleotides read TGTGCCAGCAAAAGCGGGCTAGACGACACCGGGGAGCTGTTTTTT. The encoded protein is CASKSGLDDTGELFF.

The chain employs TRBV9 and TRBJ2-5; perhaps TRBD1 as D (5 bases). With the DNA end fitting TRBJ2-7 better, the J assignment may be wrong. Germline V lookup: CDR1 SGDLS, CDR2 YYNGEE. The CDR3 covers 13 residues. For the CDR3, the DNA is TGTGCCAGCAGCGCAGGGCACTCCTACGAGCAGTACTTC. Translation gives CASSAGHSYEQYF.

This clone occurred once. V is TRBV29-1 and J is TRBJ2-1, with 8 positions matching TRBD1. Germline V lookup: CDR1 SQVTM, CDR2 ANQGSEA. The ends lost 5 bases at V and 4 bases at J; junction bases unmatched: 7. CDR3 length: 14 amino acids. The CDR3 nucleotides are TGCAGCGTTTGGACCGACAGGGGTTACAATGAGCAGTTCTTC. As protein: CSVWTDRGYNEQFF.

The chain carries TRBV18 and TRBJ1-3; no definite D call. Per the germline V gene, CDR1 is KGHSH and CDR2 is LQKENI. The CDR3 is 16 residues long. Deletions cut 2 bases from V and 0 bases from J, with 11 bases between. The CDR3 DNA follows: TGTGCCAGCTCACCATATGACACCAGCTCTGGAAACACCATATATTTT. This translates into CASSPYDTSSGNTIYF.

A few counts support this clone. The J gene is TRBJ1-2, the V gene TRBV9; 9 bases agree with TRBD1. Germline values: CDR1 SGDLS, CDR2 YYNGEE. This CDR3 is built from 15 residues. After removal of 3 bases from V and 7 bases from J, the junction contained 10 bases not matched to a gene. CDR3 loop: CASSEGRGQGSGYTF. The CDR3 nucleotides are TGTGCCAGCAGCGAGGGGAGGGGACAGGGATCTGGCTACACCTTC.

V and J are TRBV7-9 and TRBJ2-3, with 15 bases lining up with TRBD2. With 5 bases clipped from V and 3 bases from J, the junction kept 6 bases outside the gene matches. The CDR3 length is 17 residues. Germline V gives CDR1 SEHNR, CDR2 FQNEAQ (reference sequence). CDR3 residues: CASSQGLAGGGTDTQYF. Written as DNA, the CDR3 is TGTGCCAGCAGCCAAGGACTAGCGGGGGGGGGTACAGATACGCAGTATTTT.

CDR3 sequence (DNA): TGTGCCAGCAGGTTTACAACCACCAATGAGCAGTTCTTC. Its protein is CASRFTTTNEQFF. J is TRBJ2-1 and V is TRBV7-3; D is uncertain. V shed 6 bases and J shed 6 bases, with 12 bases lying between them. CDR1 SGHTA and CDR2 FQGTGA come from the germline V gene. The CDR3 length is 13 residues. The full variable domain, completed using reference TRBV7-3 and TRBJ2-1, is GAGVSQTPSNKVTEKGKYVELRCDPISGHTALYWYRQSLGQGPEFLIYFQGTGAADDSGLPNDRFFAVRPEGSVSTLKIQRTERGDSAVYLCASRFTTTNEQFFGPGTRLTVL.